Below, 18 T cell receptor beta chains from the same sample are listed, as sequenced in a study of OX40 agonist ivuxolimab in advanced cancers. Clones were read by immunoSEQ multiplex PCR, and TCRdb kept only the in-frame ones, dropping some. In the table there are approximately 98,000 clones, more than 80% of which are singletons. The sample here was CD4+ or CD8+ T cells sorted from blood, taken in a trial of the OX40 agonist ivuxolimab. The receptors stem from an adult with an advanced solid tumor such as melanoma, head and neck, liver or kidney cancer.

The chain joins TRBV7-8 to TRBJ2-1; D gene ambiguous. V was pared by 1 base and J by 9 bases, with 13 bases between. The CDR3 is made up of 14 amino acids. Germline V CDR1 and CDR2: SGHVS, FQNEAQ. This chain's CDR3 is CASSLVSWAGEQFF. In nucleotides, the CDR3 is TGTGCCAGCAGCTTAGTGTCATGGGCAGGTGAGCAGTTCTTC.

J is TRBJ2-5 and V is TRBV27; 9 nucleotides match TRBD1. The J call could be wrong; TRBJ2-7 is a better fit for the DNA end. The CDR3 is 14 residues long. CDR1 is MNHEY, CDR2 SMNVEV, per germline (reference sequence). The CDR3: CASSHRGQYYEQYF. Here the CDR3 DNA reads TGTGCCAGCAGCCACAGGGGGCAATACTACGAGCAGTACTTC.

This chain links TRBV5-1 with TRBJ1-4; TRBD1 might be the D (5 bases). The V gene's germline CDR1 is SGHRS and CDR2 YFSETQ. CDR3 length: 14 residues. The ends were cut back, 5 bases at V and 1 base at J, with 9 bases in the middle. CDR3 DNA: TGCGCCAGCAGTCCAGGGTTAACTAATGAAAAACTGTTTTTT. It translates to CASSPGLTNEKLFF.

The CDR3 nucleotides are TGCAGCGTTGTGGTGGGGAGCACAGATACGCAGTATTTT. Protein sequence: CSVVVGSTDTQYF. The V gene is TRBV29-1, the J gene TRBJ2-3; D not resolved. Germline loops: CDR1 SQVTM, CDR2 ANQGSEA. V lost 4 bases to trimming and J lost 0 bases, with 8 bases between them. The CDR3 has 13 residues.

The rearrangement joins TRBV9 to TRBJ2-1; possibly TRBD2 for D (5 bases). Trimming removed 3 bases from V and 4 bases from J, with 5 bases in between. The CDR3 spans 12 residues. The germline V gene has CDR1 SGDLS and CDR2 YYNGEE. The CDR3 region is CASSGEYNEQFF. CDR3 DNA: TGTGCCAGCAGCGGGGAGTACAATGAGCAGTTCTTC.

The chain combines TRBV2 with TRBJ1-5, with 8 bases matching TRBD1. V dropped 7 bases and J dropped 4; count of bases not matched to a gene: 9. Germline assignment: CDR1 SNHLY and CDR2 FYNNEI. The CDR3 consists of 15 residues. The CDR3, as DNA: TGTGCCAGCAACAAAGGGAGACAGGGGAATCAGCCCCAGCATTTT. This translates into CASNKGRQGNQPQHF.

This chain joins TRBV2 and TRBJ1-1; D is unclear. The germline V gene has CDR1 SNHLY and CDR2 FYNNEI. The CDR3 has 15 amino acids. V lost 1 base and J lost 0, with 9 bases in between. CDR3 bases: TGTGCCAGCAGTGAAGAAGGCAGAGTGAACACTGAAGCTTTCTTT. This encodes CASSEEGRVNTEAFF. The full variable domain, its missing parts supplied by reference TRBV2 and TRBJ1-1, is EPEVTQTPSHQVTQMGQEVILRCVPISNHLYFYWYRQILGQKVEFLVSFYNNEISEKSEIFDDQFSVERPDGSNFTLKIRSTKLEDSAMYFCASSEEGRVNTEAFFGQGTRLTVV.

This clone came up once. The chain is built from TRBV10-2 and TRBJ2-3, with D unclear. Trimming cost V 6 bases and J 10 bases, with 14 bases left between them. The CDR3 loop spans 12 amino acids. CDR1 is WSHSY and CDR2 is SAAADI in the germline V gene. The CDR3 loop reads CASRMSIEAQYF. In DNA, the CDR3 is TGCGCCAGCAGAATGTCCATTGAGGCGCAGTATTTT.

V is TRBV7-2 and J is TRBJ2-5; D not certain. The J call is in doubt because the DNA end fits TRBJ2-7 better. Looked up from germline, CDR1 is SGHTA and CDR2 is FQGNSA. The CDR3 consists of 13 residues. DNA for the CDR3: TGTGCCAGCAGCTTAGAACGCTCTTACGAGCAGTACTTC. Residues: CASSLERSYEQYF.

The V gene is TRBV7-2, the J gene TRBJ2-1, with 7 positions matching TRBD2. J was trimmed by 4 bases and V by 5 bases; bases with no gene match: 14. The CDR3 has 17 amino acids. CDR1 and CDR2 (germline): SGHTA, FQGNSA. CDR3 bases: TGTGCCAGCAGCACCGCTCTCCGGGGGGACCAATACAATGAGCAGTTCTTC. As protein: CASSTALRGDQYNEQFF.

The rearrangement links TRBV6-6 to TRBJ1-2; D is uncertain. Germline CDR1 and CDR2: MNHNY and SVGAGI (reference sequence). The CDR3 has 16 amino acids. V was shortened by 5 bases and J by 6 bases, with 22 bases between the two germline ends. The CDR3 loop is CASSRAERAGWNGYTF. The CDR3 DNA sequence: TGTGCCAGCAGTAGGGCCGAGCGGGCGGGGTGGAATGGCTACACCTTC.

The chain joins TRBV27 to TRBJ2-1; 8 bases are shared with TRBD2. This CDR3 spans 15 amino acids. V was clipped by 3 bases and J by 1 base; unmatched bases: 2. From germline, CDR1 is MNHEY and CDR2 SMNVEV (reference sequence). CDR3 nucleotides: TGTGCCAGCAGTTTTGGCGGGAGGTCCTACAATGAGCAGTTCTTC. This encodes CASSFGGRSYNEQFF.

The chain couples TRBV27 to TRBJ2-1; TRBD2 matches 7 bases. This CDR3 has 15 amino acids. V lost 1 base and J lost 5; bases outside the gene matches: 5. Looked up from germline, CDR1 is MNHEY and CDR2 is SMNVEV (reference sequence). CDR3 in DNA: TGTGCCAGCAGTTTATGGTGGGGAGGGAACAATGAGCAGTTCTTC. As protein: CASSLWWGGNNEQFF.

The J gene is TRBJ2-1, the V gene TRBV2; D is unresolved. This CDR3 spans 11 amino acids. V was clipped by 7 bases and J by 5 bases, with 6 bases between them. Germline assignment: CDR1 SNHLY and CDR2 FYNNEI. The CDR3 DNA sequence: TGTGCCAGCATTCAGAACAATGAGCAGTTCTTC. It specifies CASIQNNEQFF. Full variable domain (missing parts from reference TRBV2 and TRBJ2-1): EPEVTQTPSHQVTQMGQEVILRCVPISNHLYFYWYRQILGQKVEFLVSFYNNEISEKSEIFDDQFSVERPDGSNFTLKIRSTKLEDSAMYFCASIQNNEQFFGPGTRLTVL.

The chain has TRBV11-3 and TRBJ2-2; no definite D call. There are 12 residues in the CDR3. CDR1 is SGHNT, CDR2 YENEEA, per germline. Between the trimmed V and J ends, which lost 0 bases and 9 bases, there was a span of 5 bases. The CDR3 spells CASSLDRRELFF. DNA of the CDR3: TGTGCCAGCAGCTTAGATCGGAGGGAGCTGTTTTTT.

The chain employs TRBV5-1 and TRBJ1-5, with D tentatively TRBD1 (6 bases). The CDR3 is made up of 14 amino acids. Germline CDR1 and CDR2: SGHRS and YFSETQ. Trimming left V 4 bases short and J 5 bases short, with 13 bases between. Here the CDR3 reads CASSGWGADQPQHF. The CDR3 DNA reads as TGCGCCAGCAGCGGGTGGGGGGCGGATCAGCCCCAGCATTTT. Together with reference TRBV5-1 and TRBJ1-5, the CDR3 gives the full variable domain: KAGVTQTPRYLIKTRGQQVTLSCSPISGHRSVSWYQQTPGQGLQFLFEYFSETQRNKGNFPGRFSGRQFSNSRSEMNVSTLELGDSALYLCASSGWGADQPQHFGDGTRLSIL.

The chain recombines TRBV19 with TRBJ1-2; D possibly corresponds to TRBD1 (6 bases). Trimming cost V 8 bases and J 3 bases, with 16 bases left between them. The CDR3 has 14 residues. Germline V gene data show CDR1 as LNHDA and CDR2 as SQIVND (reference sequence). CDR3 protein: CASGQLLGDYGYTF. CDR3 sequence (DNA): TGTGCCAGTGGACAGCTCTTGGGGGACTATGGCTACACCTTC.

This clone was detected a few times. The V and J genes are TRBV9 and TRBJ1-6, with TRBD1 as a possible D gene (6 bases). The germline V and J ends were trimmed by 3 bases and 4 bases, with 14 bases remaining between them. There are 16 residues in the CDR3. CDR1 and CDR2 from the germline V gene are SGDLS and YYNGEE. The CDR3 here is CASSGVRGPYNSPLHF. The CDR3 nucleotides read TGTGCCAGCAGCGGAGTCAGGGGCCCGTATAATTCACCCCTCCACTTT.